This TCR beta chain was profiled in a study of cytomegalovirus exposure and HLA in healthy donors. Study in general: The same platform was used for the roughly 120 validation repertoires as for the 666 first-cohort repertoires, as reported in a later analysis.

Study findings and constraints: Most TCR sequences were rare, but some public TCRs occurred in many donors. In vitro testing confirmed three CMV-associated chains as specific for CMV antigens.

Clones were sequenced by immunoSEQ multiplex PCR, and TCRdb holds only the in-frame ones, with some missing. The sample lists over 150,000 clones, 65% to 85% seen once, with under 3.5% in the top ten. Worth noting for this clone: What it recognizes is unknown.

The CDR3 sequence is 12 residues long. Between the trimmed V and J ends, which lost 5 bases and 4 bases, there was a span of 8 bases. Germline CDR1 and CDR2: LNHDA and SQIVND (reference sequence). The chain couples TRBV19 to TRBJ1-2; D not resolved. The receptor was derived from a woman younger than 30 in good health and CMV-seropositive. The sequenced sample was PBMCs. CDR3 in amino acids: CASSVRGYGYTF. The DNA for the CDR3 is TGTGCCAGTAGTGTCCGGGGCTATGGCTACACCTTC.